This T cell receptor (beta chain) originates from a study of vaccination and CD4 T cells after COVID-19. The Oncomine TCR Beta short-read assay sequenced DNA from cultured CD4+ T cells. TCRdb re-derived calls from the PCR reads in MiXCR, one entry per CDR3 protein. The sample has about 22,000 distinct CDR3 sequences, about 33% seen once; the top ten hold approximately 10%. Regarding time point: late sampling 161 to 241 days after vaccination in three convalescent patients. The treatment was: roughly nine-day PBMC culture with coronavirus spike peptide pools or control peptides (ViraFEST assay). Per-well cultures of approximately 2.1 million PBMCs received roughly 9.9 IU/ml IL-2 and around 10 ug/ml peptide pools. Points from the study as a whole: In convalescent patients, 304 of 307 vaccine-specific clones were mono-reactive for SARS-CoV-2 spike.

The CDR3 runs 15 residues. Germline V CDR1 and CDR2: SGDLS, YYNGEE. V lost 0 bases to trimming and J lost 7 bases, with 16 bases between them. This clonotype was observed a handful of times. The antigen remains unidentified. The sequence was collected from a human donor who had recovered from COVID-19. The sample in question was CD4+ T cells from blood, cultured in vitro, obtained about 7 months after SARS-CoV-2 vaccination. This rearrangement joins TRBV9 to TRBJ1-2; unclear D gene. The CDR3 DNA follows: TGTGCCAGCAGCGTAGGCAGGTCCATAGCAGGTGGCTACACCTTC. Translated, it gives CASSVGRSIAGGYTF.